This T cell receptor (beta chain) was sequenced during a study of cytomegalovirus exposure and HLA in healthy donors. The study, taken as a whole, reports: TCR beta sequences reportedly predicted most subjects' HLA-A and HLA-B alleles accurately.

Remarks on this clone: Its antigen is not known.

With 1 base removed from V and 3 bases from J, the gap between germline ends came to 10 bases. CDR1 LNHDA and CDR2 SQIVND come from the germline V gene (reference sequence). This CDR3 is 15 amino acids long. The PCR ran on 60 Vbeta and 13 Jbeta primers. Assay used: immunoSEQ multiplex PCR; TCRdb lists only in-frame clones, some missing. The repertoire includes under 250,000 clones, 65% to 90% of them detected once, and less than 2.5% sits in the top ten. This TCR came from a woman aged 45-65 years in good health and CMV-seronegative. The V call is TRBV19, the J call TRBJ1-5; maybe TRBD1 (6 bases). Material: PBMCs. This chain's CDR3 is CASSIGGGPNQPQHF. DNA of the CDR3: TGTGCCAGTAGTATAGGGGGGGGCCCCAATCAGCCCCAGCATTTT.